The sequence of this T cell receptor beta chain was determined in a study of blood T cell repertoires in COVID-19. Study-level background: There were acute and convalescent COVID-19 samples, and they came from the United States, Italy and Spain.

Germline V gene lookup returns CDR1 SGHTA and CDR2 FQGNSA. The CDR3 sequence is 14 residues long. V was cut by 6 bases and J by 0 bases, with 9 bases left in between. Enrolment of Seattle patients took place during active infection, and they were followed longitudinally. Original processing methods: Reference gene primer amplification gave nucleated cell count estimates. Here immunoSEQ multiplex PCR was the method, and the copy in TCRdb shows in-frame clones only, minus some. The V and J calls and clone size are taken from that table; D and trimming were inferred from the DNA. The sample consists of about 180,000 clones, more than 75% of them appearing once.

The chain employs TRBV7-2 and TRBJ1-3; D might be TRBD1 (5 bases). This clonotype was sampled from a person aged 65-85 years with COVID-19, enrolled during active disease. The sample comprised peripheral blood. The CDR3 loop is CASSNTGSGNTIYF. As DNA, the CDR3 is TGTGCCAGCAGTAACACAGGCTCTGGAAACACCATATATTTT.